Below are 25 T cell receptor beta chains sequenced from a single sample in a study of blood T cell repertoires in COVID-19. Libraries were prepared by immunoSEQ multiplex PCR; TCRdb keeps only in-frame clonotypes and omits some of them. The sample records tens of thousands of clones, around 87% being singletons. Sequenced: peripheral blood. The receptors derive from a man aged 45-60 years with active COVID-19.

The chain has TRBV15 and TRBJ1-3, with a possible D match to TRBD1 (6 bases). The CDR3 totals 15 residues. Germline V lookup: CDR1 LNHNV, CDR2 YYDKDF (reference sequence). With 5 bases removed from V and 3 bases from J, the gap between germline ends came to 14 bases. DNA of the CDR3: TGTGCCACCAGCGGCAGGGGAACAAATGGAAACACCATATATTTT. It codes for CATSGRGTNGNTIYF.

V gene TRBV11-3 combines with J gene TRBJ1-4; no definite D call. There are 15 residues in the CDR3. Germline lookup yields CDR1 SGHNT and CDR2 YENEEA. Trimming shortened V by 3 bases and J by 4 bases, and 12 bases separated the two germline ends. CDR3 DNA: TGTGCCAGCAGCTTGGGTTCACTAAATAATGAAAAACTGTTTTTT. The encoded protein is CASSLGSLNNEKLFF.

This sequence joins TRBV3-1 (or the pseudogene TRBV3-2) and TRBJ2-5, with TRBD1 matching over 11 bases. CDR3 length: 15 amino acids. Germline assignment: CDR1 LGHDT and CDR2 YNNKEL (reference sequence). V shed 2 bases and J 5 bases; nucleotides not matched to a gene: 4. The CDR3 reads CASSQSGTGGETQYF. CDR3 coding DNA: TGTGCCAGCAGCCAATCCGGGACAGGGGGGGAGACCCAGTACTTC.

The rearrangement uses TRBV6-5 and TRBJ1-1, with 7 bases matching TRBD1. Germline lookup yields CDR1 MNHEY and CDR2 SVGAGI. The CDR3 totals 11 residues. With V trimmed by 11 bases and J by 7 bases, 7 bases remained unmatched. In DNA form, the CDR3 reads TGTGCCTCGAGGGGGCAGATTGAAGCTTTCTTT. Translation: CASRGQIEAFF.

V gene TRBV27 combines with J gene TRBJ2-1; D perhaps matches TRBD2 (5 bases). The CDR3 sequence is 15 residues long. Trimming removed 6 bases at V and 0 bases at J, with 12 bases between. Germline CDR1 MNHEY, CDR2 SMNVEV (reference sequence). In nucleotides, the CDR3 is TGTGCCAGCAGAGGAGCCGGGGTCTCCTACAATGAGCAGTTCTTC. It specifies CASRGAGVSYNEQFF.

The V gene is TRBV4-3, the J gene TRBJ2-3; TRBD1 is a possible D gene (6 bases). Germline loops: CDR1 LGHNA, CDR2 YSLEER. CDR3 size: 17 residues. Trimming left V 0 bases short and J 0 bases short, with 13 bases between. This CDR3 is CASSQEVSGASTDTQYF. In DNA form, the CDR3 reads TGCGCCAGCAGCCAAGAAGTCTCAGGGGCTAGCACAGATACGCAGTATTTT.

The genes are TRBV4-3 and TRBJ1-2; D is unclear. CDR1 LGHNA and CDR2 YSLEER come from the germline V gene. V lost 4 bases and J 0 bases, leaving 12 bases between the germline ends. The CDR3 is 15 amino acids. The CDR3 DNA follows: TGCGCCAGCAGCCTTTACAGTTCCTCTAACTATGGCTACACCTTC. It codes for CASSLYSSSNYGYTF.

The gene calls are TRBV5-1 and TRBJ2-1; 7 bases are shared with TRBD2. In germline, CDR1 is SGHRS, CDR2 YFSETQ. Trimming removed 0 bases from V and 7 bases from J; junction bases left unmatched: 1. The CDR3 is made up of 13 amino acids. The CDR3 loop reads CASSLAGGNEQFF. As DNA, the CDR3 is TGCGCCAGCAGCTTGGCCGGGGGGAATGAGCAGTTCTTC.

This clone is medium-sized in the sample. The chain employs TRBV6-5 and TRBJ2-1, with D possibly matching TRBD2 (6 bases). The germline V gene encodes CDR1 MNHEY and CDR2 SVGAGI. The CDR3 is 14 residues long. V lost 5 bases and J lost 4, with 12 bases in between. DNA for the CDR3: TGTGCCAGCAGTACCCCGGGGACTTACAATGAGCAGTTCTTC. It is translated as CASSTPGTYNEQFF.

The J gene is TRBJ2-3, the V gene TRBV4-1, with TRBD1 identical over 12 bases. Losses at the gene ends were 5 bases for V and 5 bases for J; bases not matched to a gene: 5. From germline, CDR1 is MGHRA and CDR2 YSYEKL. The CDR3 is 15 amino acids. CDR3 nucleotides: TGCGCCAGCAGCGGACGGGACAGGGGGCAAGATACGCAGTATTTT. Protein: CASSGRDRGQDTQYF.

The chain carries TRBV5-6 and TRBJ1-1; D is perhaps TRBD1 (5 bases). Germline V gives CDR1 SGHDT, CDR2 YYEEEE. The V gene lost 3 bases and the J gene lost 0 bases, with 18 bases spanning the gap. The CDR3 totals 17 residues. The CDR3 loop reads CASSSTPGGVMNTEAFF. Written as DNA, the CDR3 is TGTGCCAGCAGCTCAACCCCCGGGGGGGTTATGAACACTGAAGCTTTCTTT.

This rearrangement joins TRBV12-3 or TRBV12-4 to TRBJ1-1; D is uncertain. Trimming stripped 7 bases from V and 3 bases from J, with 12 bases between. The CDR3 spans 13 residues. The CDR3 region is CASTHRLYTEAFF. CDR3 nucleotides: TGTGCCAGCACCCACAGATTGTACACTGAAGCTTTCTTT.

The J gene is TRBJ2-7, the V gene TRBV27, with a weak D call TRBD1 (6 bases). Germline V gene sequence: CDR1 MNHEY, CDR2 SMNVEV (reference sequence). V gave up 8 bases and J gave up 0 bases, with 11 bases separating them. The CDR3 has 13 amino acids. In DNA, the CDR3 is TGTGCCAGCGGACTGGACAGCTCCTACGAGCAGTACTTC. Translation: CASGLDSSYEQYF.

This chain connects TRBV30 to TRBJ2-5; 10 nucleotides line up with TRBD1. The V segment lost 5 bases and the J segment 5 bases; nucleotides outside the gene matches: 8. This CDR3 is built from 14 residues. Per the germline V gene, CDR1 is GTSNPN and CDR2 is SVGIG (reference sequence). The CDR3 is CAWGGPGQGETQYF. The DNA of the CDR3 is TGTGCCTGGGGGGGACCGGGACAGGGGGAGACCCAGTACTTC.

The rearrangement links TRBV5-4 to TRBJ2-2; D is uncertain. The CDR3 contains 17 residues. CDR1 is SGHNT, CDR2 YYREEE, per germline (reference sequence). Deletions cut 1 base from V and 0 bases from J, with 13 bases between. The CDR3 here is CASSLSFNRPNTGELFF. CDR3 nucleotide sequence: TGTGCCAGCAGCTTGTCGTTTAACAGACCGAACACCGGGGAGCTGTTTTTT.

The chain couples TRBV12-2 to TRBJ1-2; the table's TRBD1 call for D was not verified on the DNA. TRBV12-2 is a pseudogene. The CDR3 loop spans 17 amino acids. CDR3 region: CASRSSFPERRVWGYTF. As DNA, the CDR3 is TGTGCAAGTCGCTCGTCCTTCCCCGAACGCAGGGTGTGGGGCTACACCTTC.

The CDR3 loop is CATSRSPQTGWDYEQYF. The DNA for the CDR3 is TGTGCCACCAGCCGTTCGCCCCAGACAGGTTGGGACTACGAGCAGTACTTC. The V call is TRBV15, the J call TRBJ2-7, with a tentative D call TRBD1 (6 bases). Germline assignment: CDR1 LNHNV and CDR2 YYDKDF (reference sequence). V lost 5 bases and J 3 bases, leaving 23 bases between the germline ends. The CDR3 is 17 residues long.

This clone has a count of ten or more. The chain combines TRBV7-6 with TRBJ2-7; TRBD2 matches 7 bases. CDR3 size: 15 residues. V gave up 5 bases and J gave up 1 base; unmatched junction bases: 8. The germline V gene encodes CDR1 SGHVS and CDR2 FNYEAQ. The CDR3 loop is CASSGAAGPSYEQYF. Written as DNA, the CDR3 is TGTGCCAGCAGCGGCGCAGCGGGGCCTTCCTACGAGCAGTACTTC.

The rearrangement uses TRBV7-6 and TRBJ2-7; no definite D call. The CDR3 sequence is 17 residues long. Per the germline V gene, CDR1 is SGHVS and CDR2 is FNYEAQ. V lost 1 base to trimming and J lost 0 bases, with 16 bases between them. The CDR3 here is CASSLGARLAGSYEQYF. CDR3 sequence (DNA): TGTGCCAGCAGCTTAGGCGCCCGCTTGGCAGGCTCCTACGAGCAGTACTTC. Filled out from reference TRBV7-6 and TRBJ2-7, the complete variable domain reads GAGVSQSPRYKVTKRGQDVALRCDPISGHVSLYWYRQALGQGPEFLTYFNYEAQQDKSGLPNDRFSAERPEGSISTLTIQRTEQRDSAMYRCASSLGARLAGSYEQYFGPGTRLTVT.

This rearrangement joins TRBV4-3 to TRBJ1-5; D unresolved. V was shortened by 0 bases and J by 4 bases, with 10 bases between the two germline ends. The V gene's germline CDR1 is LGHNA and CDR2 YSLEER. The CDR3 has 15 amino acids. CDR3 nucleotide sequence: TGCGCCAGCAGCCAAGAATTAGAGTTGAATCAGCCCCAGCATTTT. Protein product: CASSQELELNQPQHF.

This rearrangement joins TRBV24-1 to TRBJ2-3, with a possible D match to TRBD1 (6 bases). Germline CDR1 reads KGHDR; CDR2 reads SFDVKD. This CDR3 spans 14 amino acids. Trimming took off 2 bases at V and 6 bases at J, with 11 bases between the two ends. CDR3 sequence: CATSDSRGGDTQYF. CDR3 bases: TGTGCCACCAGTGATTCGCGAGGGGGTGATACGCAGTATTTT.

In this sample, this clone turned up a few times. V and J are TRBV11-2 and TRBJ2-7, with 14 bases that match TRBD2. The V segment lost 1 base and the J segment 0 bases; nucleotides outside the gene matches: 5. From germline, CDR1 is SGHAT and CDR2 FQNNGV. The CDR3 spans 18 residues. The CDR3 is CASSLGTSGGQSSYEQYF. CDR3 nucleotides: TGTGCCAGCAGCTTAGGGACTAGCGGGGGGCAGAGCTCCTACGAGCAGTACTTC.

Details on this clone: A read error is possible here, since a much larger clone lies one base away. This chain links TRBV7-2 with TRBJ2-7; D remains unclear. Germline CDR1 is SGHTA and CDR2 is FQGNSA. V was shortened by 4 bases and J by 4 bases, with 5 bases between the two germline ends. This CDR3 spans 11 amino acids. CDR3 in DNA: TGTGCCAGCAGCTCCCTTTACGAGCAGTACTTC. It codes for CASSSLYEQYF. The whole variable domain, remainder taken from reference TRBV7-2 and TRBJ2-7, is GAGVSQSPSNKVTEKGKDVELRCDPISGHTALYWYRQSLGQGLEFLIYFQGNSAPDKSGLPSDRFSAERTGGSVSTLTIQRTQQEDSAVYLCASSSLYEQYFGPGTRLTVT.

A note on this clone: In the same sample, other DNA sequences code for this CDR3. The CDR3 DNA follows: TGTGCCAGCAGTGAAGGCGCTCTTGAGGGTGGCTACACCTTC. It yields the protein CASSEGALEGGYTF. V gene TRBV2 combines with J gene TRBJ1-2; no firm D call. V was pared by 1 base and J by 7 bases, with 13 bases between. Germline assignment: CDR1 SNHLY and CDR2 FYNNEI. This CDR3 spans 14 amino acids.

The chain combines TRBV24-1 with TRBJ2-1, with D perhaps matching TRBD2 (5 bases). This CDR3 is 16 amino acids long. Per the germline V gene, CDR1 is KGHDR and CDR2 is SFDVKD. Between the trimmed V and J ends, which lost 1 base and 0 bases, there was a span of 9 bases. The CDR3 spells CATSDFMGSSYNEQFF. CDR3 coding DNA: TGTGCCACCAGTGATTTCATGGGGAGCTCCTACAATGAGCAGTTCTTC.